Only one count was recorded for the clone carrying this T cell receptor beta chain. Antigen unknown. The data stem from a study of beta chain features in type 1 diabetes. Background on the study: Sorted cells, some 110,000,000 in number, were examined across all samples. Study results and caveats: A potential PCR bias toward shorter templates would be equal in patient and control samples. Type 1 diabetes patients had TCRB CDR3s that were shorter (moderately but significantly so) in all four CD4+ subsets. Compared to healthy donors, patients appeared to have naive, central memory and Treg TCRB repertoires that were more alike.

Purity (above 95%) was reached by all sorted populations. All of the isolated RNA was reverse transcribed, so expressed TCRB transcripts were sequenced. Repertoires were generated with immunoSEQ multiplex PCR, while TCRdb's copy carries only in-frame clones and drops some. The sample shows 200,000 to 250,000 clones, approximately 14% of them seen only once. This sequence originates from a man aged 30 to 45 with type 1 diabetes. The sample taken for sequencing was naive CD4+ T cells from blood.

DNA for the CDR3: TGTGCCAGCAGTCCGGGACAGGTTTACAATGAGCAGTTCTTC. This translates into CASSPGQVYNEQFF. The chain employs TRBV6-6 and TRBJ2-1; 8 bases match TRBD1. This CDR3 has 14 amino acids. The germline gives CDR1 MNHNY, CDR2 SVGAGI (reference sequence). The J segment lost 4 bases and the V segment lost 5 bases, leaving 4 bases of the junction unmatched.